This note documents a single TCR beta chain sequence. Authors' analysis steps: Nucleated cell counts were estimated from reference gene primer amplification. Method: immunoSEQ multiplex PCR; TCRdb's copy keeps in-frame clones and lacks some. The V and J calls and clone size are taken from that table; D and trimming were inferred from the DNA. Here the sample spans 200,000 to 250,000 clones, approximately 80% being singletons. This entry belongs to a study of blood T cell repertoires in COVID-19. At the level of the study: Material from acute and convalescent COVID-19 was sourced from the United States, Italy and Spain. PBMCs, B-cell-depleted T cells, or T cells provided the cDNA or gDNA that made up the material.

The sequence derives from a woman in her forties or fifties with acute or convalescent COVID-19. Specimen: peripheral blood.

CDR3 in amino acids: CASSDSSNQPQHF. DNA of the CDR3: TGTGCCAGCAGCGACAGTAGCAATCAGCCCCAGCATTTT. The rearrangement joins TRBV28 to TRBJ1-5, with a weak D call TRBD1 (5 bases). The germline V gene encodes CDR1 MDHEN and CDR2 SYDVKM. This CDR3 has 13 residues. V lost 6 bases to trimming and J lost 0 bases, with 6 bases between them.